This entry lists 8 T cell receptor beta chains sequenced from one sample in a study of T-cell memory formation after mild COVID-19. TCRdb reanalysed the 5' RACE reads using MiXCR and keeps one entry per CDR3 protein. This sample yields about 560,000 distinct CDR3 sequences, of which roughly a sixth are seen a single time; less than 10% belongs to the top ten. Sequencing was performed on PBMCs or a T cell subset sorted from them (not recorded which). The source of these receptors is an adult woman who had mild COVID-19 (a few samples of this study predate the infection). Cell type and time point are not known.

The chain is built from TRBV29-1 and TRBJ2-1; TRBD2 is a possible D gene (5 bases). V shed 5 bases and J shed 5 bases, with 28 bases lying between them. Germline V gene data show CDR1 as SQVTM and CDR2 as ANQGSEA. The CDR3 covers 18 residues. For the CDR3, the DNA is TGCAGCGTTCTCAGGTGGTCTAGCCGACCCCCTCTTCACAATGAGCAGTTCTTC. Its translation: CSVLRWSSRPPLHNEQFF.

This clonotype was picked up a small number of times. The chain employs TRBV6-5 and TRBJ2-3, with a possible D match to TRBD2 (6 bases). V was shortened by 1 base and J by 0 bases, with 8 bases between the two germline ends. Germline lookup yields CDR1 MNHEY and CDR2 SVGAGI. The CDR3 length is 15 residues. CDR3 sequence: CASSYFGGSTDTQYF. The CDR3 DNA is TGTGCCAGCAGTTACTTCGGGGGAAGCACAGATACGCAGTATTTT.

This clonotype was recorded a few times. The V and J genes are TRBV7-9 and TRBJ1-2, with 8 bases that match TRBD1. V shed 4 bases, J shed 4 bases, and the junction held 5 bases outside the gene matches. The CDR3 totals 14 residues. CDR1 is SEHNR and CDR2 is FQNEAQ in the germline V gene (reference sequence). The CDR3 reads CASSSQGALYGYTF. The DNA of the CDR3 is TGTGCCAGCAGCTCCCAGGGGGCGCTCTATGGCTACACCTTC.

This clonotype was observed many times. The chain employs TRBV7-6 and TRBJ2-7, with 10 nucleotides matching TRBD1. The CDR3 contains 15 residues. Germline V CDR1 and CDR2: SGHVS, FNYEAQ. The V and J ends lost 4 bases and 2 bases, in that order; junction bases with no gene match: 5. CDR3 loop: CASSSRTGGTYEQYF. For the CDR3, the DNA is TGTGCCAGCAGCTCGAGGACAGGGGGAACCTACGAGCAGTACTTC.

V is TRBV2 and J is TRBJ2-7; 9 bases map to TRBD2. There are 14 residues in the CDR3. V trimming: 8 bases; J trimming: 0 bases; junction bases outside the gene matches: 5. CDR1 is SNHLY and CDR2 is FYNNEI in the germline V gene. The CDR3, as DNA: TGTGCCAGCTTAGCGGGGGCCCCCTCCTACGAGCAGTACTTC. Residues: CASLAGAPSYEQYF.

J is TRBJ1-5 and V is TRBV12-1; TRBD1 is the table's D call, not checked against the DNA. TRBV12-1 is shown as a pseudogene. This CDR3 region has 16 residues. CDR3 in amino acids: CASSSLGVTENQPQHF. As DNA, the CDR3 is TGCGCCAGCAGCTCCCTAGGGGTCACGGAGAATCAGCCCCAGCATTTT.

The V gene is TRBV19, the J gene TRBJ2-6, with TRBD1 identical over 7 bases. J lost 6 bases, V lost 7 bases, and 9 bases had no gene match. The CDR3 sequence is 15 residues long. Germline loops: CDR1 LNHDA, CDR2 SQIVND (reference sequence). In nucleotides, the CDR3 is TGTGCCAGTACACCGGGACAGACCGCGGCCAACGTCCTGACTTTC. This translates into CASTPGQTAANVLTF.

This clonotype was seen a single time. The chain combines TRBV24-1 with TRBJ2-3, with a weak D call TRBD2 (6 bases). Trimming took off 5 bases at V and 3 bases at J, with 8 bases between the two ends. The CDR3 has 13 amino acids. Germline-derived CDR1 and CDR2 are KGHDR and SFDVKD. The CDR3 region is CATSAGTTDTQYF. CDR3 DNA: TGTGCCACCAGTGCGGGGACTACAGATACGCAGTATTTT.